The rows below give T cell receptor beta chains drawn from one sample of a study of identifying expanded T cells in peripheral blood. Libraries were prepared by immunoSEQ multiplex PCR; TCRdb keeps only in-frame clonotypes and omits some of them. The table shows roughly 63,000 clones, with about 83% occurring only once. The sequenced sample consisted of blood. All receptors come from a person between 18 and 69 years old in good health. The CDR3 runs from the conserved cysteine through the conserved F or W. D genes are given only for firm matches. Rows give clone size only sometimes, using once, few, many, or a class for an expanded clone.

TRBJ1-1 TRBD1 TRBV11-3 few TGTGCCAGCAGCGTAACAGGGGTAAGGCCTGAAGCTTTCTTT CASSVTGVRPEAFF
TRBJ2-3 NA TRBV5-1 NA TGCGCCAGCGGGGTACGGGGGATTAGCACAGATACGCAGTATTTT CASGVRGISTDTQYF
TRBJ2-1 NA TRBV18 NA TGTGCCAGCTCACCACCGGGGGCAGGTTCCTACAATGAGCAGTTCTTC CASSPPGAGSYNEQFF
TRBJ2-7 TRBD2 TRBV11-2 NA TGTGCCAGCAGCTTACCGGGAGGAGCCTACGAGCAGTACTTC CASSLPGGAYEQYF
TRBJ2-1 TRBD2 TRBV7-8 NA TGTGCCAGCAGCGGCACTAGCGGGGGGGCTTGGGAGCAGTTCTTC CASSGTSGGAWEQFF
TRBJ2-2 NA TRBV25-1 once TGTGCCAGCAGTGACGCCGGGACAACTACCGGGGAGCTGTTTTTT CASSDAGTTTGELFF
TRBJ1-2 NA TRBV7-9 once TGTGCCAGCAGCTTAGAGGTGGGGCTTAACTATGGCTACACCTTC CASSLEVGLNYGYTF
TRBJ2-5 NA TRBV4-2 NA TGTGCCAGCAGCCGGAATGACCGGGACATCCAAGAGACCCAGTACTTC CASSRNDRDIQETQYF
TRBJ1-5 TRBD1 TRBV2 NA TGTGCCAGCCAGGGGGTTCATGGCCAGCCCCAGCATTTT CASQGVHGQPQHF
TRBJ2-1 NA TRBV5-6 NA TGTGCCAGCAGCTTGGTTTGGGACTCGATCTACAATGAGCAGTTCTTC CASSLVWDSIYNEQFF
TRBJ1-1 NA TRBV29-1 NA TGCAGCGTTGAAGAAGCACCTAACACTGAAGCTTTCTTT CSVEEAPNTEAFF
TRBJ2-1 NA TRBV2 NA TGTGCCAGCAGTAGCGAGCCTTACAATGAGCAGTTCTTC CASSSEPYNEQFF
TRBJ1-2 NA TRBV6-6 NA TGTGCCAGCAGCTTGGACTATGGCTACACCTTC CASSLDYGYTF
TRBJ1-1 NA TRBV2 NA TGTGCCAGCAGCCCCACAGTGGTCACTGAAGCTTTCTTT CASSPTVVTEAFF
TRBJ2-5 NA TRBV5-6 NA TGTGCCAGCAGCTTGTTGAGGGGGGGCCAAGAGACCCAGTACTTC CASSLLRGGQETQYF
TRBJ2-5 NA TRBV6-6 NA TGTGCCAGCAGTTACGAAAGACAGACGGTACAAGAGACCCAGTACTTC CASSYERQTVQETQYF
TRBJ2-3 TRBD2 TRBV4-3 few TGCGCCAGCAGCCTATGGACTAGCTCGGATACGCAGTATTTT CASSLWTSSDTQYF